The text below deals with one T cell receptor (beta chain). This record belongs to a study of T cell changes during pregnancy in multiple sclerosis. The CDR3 is 13 residues long. CDR1 is SGDLS and CDR2 is YYNGEE in the germline V gene. Trimming removed 8 bases at V and 4 bases at J, with 12 bases between. Only in-frame clones appear in the TCRdb table, and some are missing; sequencing was by immunoSEQ multiplex PCR. In the table there are 25,000 to 35,000 clones, about nine tenths of which are singletons. This specimen was CD8+ T cells from peripheral blood mononuclear cells, taken in the second trimester of pregnancy. The genes are TRBV9 and TRBJ2-2, with a possible D match to TRBD1 (6 bases). The receptor comes from a female donor with multiple sclerosis, enrolled in a pregnancy study. CDR3 residues: CASKVGATGELFF. The CDR3 DNA reads as TGTGCCAGTAAAGTGGGGGCCACCGGGGAGCTGTTTTTT.